The next 8 T cell receptor beta chains were all read from a single sample in a study of identical twins. TCRdb re-analysed the 5' RACE reads in MiXCR, keeping a single row per CDR3 protein. This table has a few hundred thousand distinct CDR3 sequences, around 12% appearing once. This sample also appeared in a second study, on yellow fever vaccine responses in identical twins.

The sequenced material came from CD8+ T cells sorted from blood. The receptors were gathered from a young woman in good health.

CDR3 sequence: CATSRDRVGTGASYEQYV. In DNA form, the CDR3 reads TGTGCCACCAGCAGAGATAGGGTCGGGACAGGGGCCTCCTACGAGCAGTACGTC. The chain recombines TRBV15 with TRBJ2-7, with 10 nucleotides matching TRBD1. The germline gives CDR1 LNHNV, CDR2 YYDKDF (reference sequence). The CDR3 runs 18 residues. With V trimmed by 0 bases and J by 0 bases, 8 bases remained unmatched.

Notes on this clonotype: The germline gene is not matched at one end of the junction; a read error may be the cause. The chain uses TRBV20-1 and TRBJ2-2; no reliable D call. Germline V CDR1 and CDR2: DFQATT, SNEGSKA (reference sequence). The CDR3 spans 13 residues. CDR3 protein: CSAIIDAPGELFF. DNA of the CDR3: TGCAGTGCCATTATCGATGCACCCGGTGAGCTGTTTTTT.

This clonotype was counted ten times or more. The rearrangement joins TRBV12-3 or TRBV12-4 to TRBJ1-5; 7 bases agree with TRBD1. J gave up 2 bases and V 3 bases, and 13 bases lay outside the gene matches. This CDR3 has 18 amino acids. Here the CDR3 DNA reads TGTGCCAGCAGTTTCACCCTAGAGACAGGGTTCCGCAATCAGCCCCAGCATTTT. It yields the protein CASSFTLETGFRNQPQHF.

This clonotype was picked up a small number of times. This chain joins TRBV4-1 and TRBJ1-1, with D uncertain. Germline V gene lookup returns CDR1 MGHRA and CDR2 YSYEKL. CDR3 size: 12 residues. V gave up 9 bases and J gave up 1 base, with 9 bases separating them. In DNA form, the CDR3 reads TGCGCCAGTAAGGAGGGGAACACTGAAGCTTTCTTT. It codes for CASKEGNTEAFF.

This clonotype occurred many times. This CDR3 reads CASSWGQNYKMNTEAFF. In DNA form, the CDR3 reads TGCGCCAGCAGCTGGGGACAGAATTACAAAATGAACACTGAAGCTTTCTTT. This chain joins TRBV5-1 and TRBJ1-1; 7 positions agree with TRBD1. Germline CDR1 is SGHRS and CDR2 is YFSETQ. Trimming at V came to 3 bases and at J to 0 bases, leaving 11 bases not matched to a gene. The CDR3 contains 17 residues. The full variable domain, completed using reference TRBV5-1 and TRBJ1-1, is KAGVTQTPRYLIKTRGQQVTLSCSPISGHRSVSWYQQTPGQGLQFLFEYFSETQRNKGNFPGRFSGRQFSNSRSEMNVSTLELGDSALYLCASSWGQNYKMNTEAFFGQGTRLTVV.

This clonotype was observed a few times. The chain uses TRBV5-1 and TRBJ2-1; 8 bases are shared with TRBD2. CDR3 length: 15 amino acids. Per germline, CDR1 SGHRS and CDR2 YFSETQ. J was trimmed by 8 bases and V by 6 bases; bases with no gene match: 13. CDR3 DNA sequence: TGCGCCAGCACTAGCGGGTCCTACCTCGGGGATGAGCAGTTCTTC. This gives the protein CASTSGSYLGDEQFF.

This clonotype appeared many times. The chain couples TRBV15 to TRBJ1-5, with D possibly TRBD1 on 5 matching bases. This CDR3 is 14 amino acids long. From germline, CDR1 is LNHNV and CDR2 YYDKDF (reference sequence). V dropped 9 bases and J dropped 2 bases, with 14 bases sitting between them. The CDR3 DNA follows: TGTGCCACAAGTCCCAGGGTCGGCAATCAGCCCCAGCATTTT. Translated, it gives CATSPRVGNQPQHF.

In this sample, this clonotype turned up many times. The chain carries TRBV4-1 and TRBJ1-5; the D is unclear. The ends were cut back, 0 bases at V and 5 bases at J, with 11 bases in the middle. There are 15 residues in the CDR3. Germline CDR1 reads MGHRA; CDR2 reads YSYEKL. The CDR3 sequence is CASSQDASRDQPQHF. The CDR3, as DNA: TGCGCCAGCAGCCAAGATGCCTCCCGGGATCAGCCCCAGCATTTT.